The sequence of this TCR beta chain was determined in a study of early T cells in non-severe SARS-CoV-2 infection. The CDR3 loop spans 14 amino acids. The trim removed 7 bases at V and 5 bases at J, leaving 11 bases unmatched. Germline CDR1 is SQVTM and CDR2 is ANQGSEA. MiXCR, run by TCRdb on the 5' RACE reads, gives a single entry per CDR3 protein. The repertoire holds 25,000 to 35,000 distinct CDR3 sequences, with roughly 6.6% as singletons. Remarks on this clonotype: Just one base apart from a much larger clone, this may be a read error.

Sequenced input: whole blood. The origin of this receptor is an adult who was a healthcare worker with PCR-confirmed SARS-CoV-2 infection or an uninfected control (not recorded which). The V gene is TRBV29-1, the J gene TRBJ2-3; TRBD2 agrees at 8 bases. The chain's CDR3 is CSGLTGGPGDTQYF. The CDR3 region has the DNA TGCAGCGGGTTAACGGGAGGGCCGGGAGATACGCAGTATTTT.